This T cell receptor beta chain was recovered during a study of CD8+CD57+ T cells in acquired aplastic anemia (dated by TCRdb to the late 2010s). Regarding the research as a whole: A mean of approximately 2.9 ug of DNA, ranging from roughly 0.19 to 30 ug, was extracted from sorted CD4+ and CD8+ cells. Healthy donor samples averaged approximately 10 million reads for CD4+ and roughly 12 million for CD8+ cells.

In this study, sorted CD4+ and CD8+ T cells from the blood of healthy subjects and of severe aplastic anemia patients had their TCR repertoires deep-sequenced. Ficoll-Paque density gradient centrifugation was used to isolate peripheral blood mononuclear cells. Before DNA extraction, CD4+ and CD8+ T cells were sorted by FACS or by magnetic beads. The CDR3 has 18 amino acids, counting the end cysteine and phenylalanine. Only the CDR3 DNA is retained, 54 bases long and in frame from the first base. From a lookup of the germline V gene, CDR1 and CDR2 are SGHAT and FQNNGV. The germline ends are 22 bases apart after V is trimmed by 0 bases and J by 4 bases. Overall study outcomes, separate from this receptor: Some 30 CD8+ CDR3 sequences were shared between patients and controls but appeared highly expressed in patients and within their immunodominant clones. No significant difference in CD8+ Simpson's diversity was found between patients and healthy controls (P=0.060).

Genomic DNA served as template for TCR beta VDJ combination and CDR3 sequence profiling. An Illumina HiSeq 2000 was used for TCR repertoire sequencing. The original pipeline was this. Repertoires were assessed using TRBV/TRBJ rearrangement plots, CDR3 size and DJ length profiles, and Simpson's diversity index. The most abundant DNA sequence in the deep sequencing data was taken as the immunodominant clone. CDR3 amino acid sequences were checked for sharing across subjects and were also compared against the VDJdb database and published repertoires. TCRdb ran its own pipeline on the public reads, namely fastp trimming at Q25 and MiXCR clone calling, and kept in-frame beta chains. Every entry covers one CDR3 protein and lists the most common genes and DNA from its rows. The V and J calls reflect TCRdb's pipeline rather than the authors' work. In all, the sample holds some 150,000 distinct CDR3 sequences, and less than 45% of those were seen once. The top ten hold less than 8.5% of the sample.

This clonotype was seen repeatedly, ten times or more. What antigen it recognizes has not been identified. No much larger clone is present one base from it, and per-base qualities are unavailable. Here the chain combines TRBV11-2 and TRBJ2-7, with TRBD1 perhaps the D gene, on 5 matching bases. The sample comprised sorted CD4+, CD8+, or CD8+CD57+ T cells (not recorded which) from PBMCs. This receptor was obtained from a human donor in good health, serving as a control. The CDR3 region: CASSLDLPMGPKNYEQYF. In nucleotides, the sequence is TGTGCCAGCAGCTTAGATCTTCCGATGGGGCCCAAAAATTACGAGCAGTACTTC. The variable domain in full, with residues beyond the CDR3 obtained from the reference TRBV11-2 and TRBJ2-7 genes, is EAGVAQSPRYKIIEKRQSVAFWCNPISGHATLYWYQQILGQGPKLLIQFQNNGVVDDSQLPKDRFSAERLKGVDSTLKIQPAKLEDSAVYLCASSLDLPMGPKNYEQYFGPGTRLTVT.